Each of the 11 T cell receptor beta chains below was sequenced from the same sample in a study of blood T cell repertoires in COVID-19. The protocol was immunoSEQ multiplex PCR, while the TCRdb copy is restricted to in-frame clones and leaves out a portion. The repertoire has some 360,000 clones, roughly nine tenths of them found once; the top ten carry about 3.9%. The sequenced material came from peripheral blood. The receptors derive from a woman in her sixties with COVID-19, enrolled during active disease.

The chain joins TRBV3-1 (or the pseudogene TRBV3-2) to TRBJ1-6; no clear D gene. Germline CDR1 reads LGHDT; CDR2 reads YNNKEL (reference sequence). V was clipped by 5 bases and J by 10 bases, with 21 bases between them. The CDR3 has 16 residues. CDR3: CASSIRSGVMGSPLHF. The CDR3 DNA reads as TGTGCCAGCAGCATTCGATCCGGGGTGATGGGGTCACCCCTCCACTTT.

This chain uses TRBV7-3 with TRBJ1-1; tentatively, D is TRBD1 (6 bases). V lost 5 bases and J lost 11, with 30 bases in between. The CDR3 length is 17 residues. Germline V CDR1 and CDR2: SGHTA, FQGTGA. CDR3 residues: CASSPRIPWSDRRRAFF. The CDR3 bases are TGTGCCAGCAGCCCGAGAATCCCTTGGTCGGACAGACGTAGGGCTTTCTTT.

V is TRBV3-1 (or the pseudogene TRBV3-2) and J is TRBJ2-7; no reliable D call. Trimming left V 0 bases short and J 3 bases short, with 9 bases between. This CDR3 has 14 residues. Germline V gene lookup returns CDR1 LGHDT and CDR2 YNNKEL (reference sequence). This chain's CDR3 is CASSQDMASYEQYF. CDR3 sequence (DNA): TGTGCCAGCAGCCAAGATATGGCCAGCTACGAGCAGTACTTC.

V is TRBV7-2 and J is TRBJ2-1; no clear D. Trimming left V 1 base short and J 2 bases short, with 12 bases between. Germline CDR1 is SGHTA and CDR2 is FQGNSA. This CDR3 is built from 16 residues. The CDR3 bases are TGTGCCAGCAGCTTAGTATCCCTGCGCGCCTACAATGAGCAGTTCTTC. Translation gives CASSLVSLRAYNEQFF.

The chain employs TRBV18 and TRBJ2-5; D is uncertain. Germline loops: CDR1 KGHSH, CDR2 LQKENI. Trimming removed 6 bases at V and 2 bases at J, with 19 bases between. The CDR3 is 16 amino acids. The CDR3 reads CASSRATSLGQETQYF. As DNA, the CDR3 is TGTGCCAGCTCTCGTGCCACCTCTCTCGGTCAAGAGACCCAGTACTTC.

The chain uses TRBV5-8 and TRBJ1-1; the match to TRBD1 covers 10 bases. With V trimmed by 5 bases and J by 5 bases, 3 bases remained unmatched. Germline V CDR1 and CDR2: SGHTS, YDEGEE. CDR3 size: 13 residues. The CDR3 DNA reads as TGTGCCAGCAGGCAGGGACAGGGGACTGAAGCTTTCTTT. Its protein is CASRQGQGTEAFF.

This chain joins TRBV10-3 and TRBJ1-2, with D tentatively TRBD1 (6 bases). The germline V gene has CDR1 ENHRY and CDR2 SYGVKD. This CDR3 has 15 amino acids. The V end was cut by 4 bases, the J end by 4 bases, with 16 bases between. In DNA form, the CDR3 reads TGTGCCATCAGTGGGGATTACAGGGTCCTCTATGGCTACACCTTC. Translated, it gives CAISGDYRVLYGYTF.

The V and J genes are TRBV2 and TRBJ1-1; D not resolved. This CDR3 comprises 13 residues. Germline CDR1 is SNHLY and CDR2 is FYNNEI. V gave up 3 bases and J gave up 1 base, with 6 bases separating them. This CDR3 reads CASSEEGNTEAFF. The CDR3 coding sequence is TGTGCCAGCAGTGAGGAGGGGAACACTGAAGCTTTCTTT.

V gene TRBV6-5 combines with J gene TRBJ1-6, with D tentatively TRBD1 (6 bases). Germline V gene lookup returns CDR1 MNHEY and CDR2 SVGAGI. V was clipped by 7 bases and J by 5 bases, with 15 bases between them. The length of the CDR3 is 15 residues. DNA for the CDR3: TGTGCCAGCAAGATCCAGGGGTCACATAATTCACCCCTCCACTTT. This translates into CASKIQGSHNSPLHF.

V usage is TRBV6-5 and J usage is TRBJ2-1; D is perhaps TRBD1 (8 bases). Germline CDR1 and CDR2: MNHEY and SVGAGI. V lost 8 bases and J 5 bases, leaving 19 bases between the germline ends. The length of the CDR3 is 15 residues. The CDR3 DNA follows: TGTGCCAGCGTAAGAAACAGGGGGACTAACAATGAGCAGTTCTTC. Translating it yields CASVRNRGTNNEQFF.

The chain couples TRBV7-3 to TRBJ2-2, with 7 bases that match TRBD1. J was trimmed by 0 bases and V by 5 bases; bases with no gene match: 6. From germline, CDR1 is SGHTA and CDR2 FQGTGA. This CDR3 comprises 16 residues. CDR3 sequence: CASSAPGQTNTGELFF. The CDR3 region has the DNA TGTGCCAGCAGCGCGCCGGGACAGACGAACACCGGGGAGCTGTTTTTT.